This entry describes one T cell receptor beta chain. The sample belongs to a study of radiotherapy plus CTLA-4 blockade in lung cancer. The repertoire was sequenced with immunoSEQ multiplex PCR; TCRdb's copy has only in-frame clones and lacks some. Of about 97,000 clones listed, 60% to 75% are singletons. This clonotype was sampled from a human donor with non-small cell lung cancer who had a partial response to radiotherapy plus ipilimumab. Some clones in this sample may be carry-over from other donors' samples. The source was peripheral blood, collected from a patient treated with radiotherapy plus ipilimumab.

CDR3 nucleotide sequence: TGTGCCAGCAGATGGGATCAGGGGAGTGGCTCACCCCTCCACTTT. This codes for CASRWDQGSGSPLHF. This chain connects TRBV2 to TRBJ1-6, with D perhaps matching TRBD1 (6 bases). Per the germline V gene, CDR1 is SNHLY and CDR2 is FYNNEI. Trimming stripped 6 bases from V and 10 bases from J, with 19 bases between. CDR3 size: 15 residues.